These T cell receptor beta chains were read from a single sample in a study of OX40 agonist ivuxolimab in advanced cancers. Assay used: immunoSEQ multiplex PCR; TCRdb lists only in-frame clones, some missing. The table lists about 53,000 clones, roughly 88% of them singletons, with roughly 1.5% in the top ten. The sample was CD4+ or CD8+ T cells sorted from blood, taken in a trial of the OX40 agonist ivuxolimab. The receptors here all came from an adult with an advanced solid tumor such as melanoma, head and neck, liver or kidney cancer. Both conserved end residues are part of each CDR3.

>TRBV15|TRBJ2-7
CATSRASYEQYF
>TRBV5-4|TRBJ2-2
CASRRGLAGERGTGELFF
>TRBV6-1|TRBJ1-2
CASSSGDRGYGYTF
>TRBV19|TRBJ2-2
CASSIEAGISGELFF
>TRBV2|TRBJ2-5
CASRAKETQYF
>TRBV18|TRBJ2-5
CASSPPVKTQYF
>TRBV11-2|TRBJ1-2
CASSLDGSGYTF
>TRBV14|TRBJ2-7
CASSQEGTLRHEQYF
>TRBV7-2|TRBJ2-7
CASSIHSGGSYEQYF
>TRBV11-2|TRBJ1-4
CASSPSGQNEKLFF
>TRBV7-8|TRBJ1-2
CASSLGIGEEGYTF
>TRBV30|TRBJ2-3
CAVGTGSDTQYF
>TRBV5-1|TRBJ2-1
CASSLEVYNEQFF
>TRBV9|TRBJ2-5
CASSVAVGVETQYF
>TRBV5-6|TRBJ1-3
CASSPRTGRNTIYF
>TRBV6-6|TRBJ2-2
CASSPRALTGELFF
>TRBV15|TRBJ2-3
CATSRGGEVVTDTQYF